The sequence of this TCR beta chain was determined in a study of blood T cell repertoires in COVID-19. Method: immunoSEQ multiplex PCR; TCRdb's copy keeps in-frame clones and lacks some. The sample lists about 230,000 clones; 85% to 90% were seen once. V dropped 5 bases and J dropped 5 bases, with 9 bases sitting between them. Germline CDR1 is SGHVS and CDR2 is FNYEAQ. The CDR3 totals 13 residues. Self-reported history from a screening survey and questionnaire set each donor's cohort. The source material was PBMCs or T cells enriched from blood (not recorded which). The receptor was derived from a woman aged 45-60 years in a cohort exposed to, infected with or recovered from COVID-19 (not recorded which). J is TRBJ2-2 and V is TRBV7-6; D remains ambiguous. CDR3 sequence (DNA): TGTGCCAGCAGCCCACCTCGGACCGGGGAGCTGTTTTTT. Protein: CASSPPRTGELFF.